A selection of T cell receptor beta chains follows, all from one sample in a study of blood T cell repertoires in COVID-19. Generated by immunoSEQ multiplex PCR, the TCRdb table keeps only in-frame clones and is missing some. The sample has around 94,000 clones; about 80% are singletons. Input material: peripheral blood. The source of these receptors is a human donor in a cohort sampled during active COVID-19. The conserved cysteine and the conserved F or W are not part of the CDR3 here.

CDR3aa	v_gene
ASSEAPGRLF	TRBV2
ASSFLGGDADMNSNQPQH	TRBV28
ASSFAPGQGAGANVLT	TRBV7-2
ASSKTPSARTHEQY	TRBV9
AFRGKVANVLT	TRBV30
ASSQGGSGRSQTQY	TRBV3-1/TRBV3-2
ASSPLQSDEQY	TRBV18
ATMDRVNTEAF	TRBV10-3
ASSLEGTANTEAF	TRBV27
ASSPPMAERGEQY	TRBV18
ATGGGHSGANVLT	TRBV24-1
ASSASWAGETQY	TRBV18
ASSRGGEPQH	TRBV19
ASSLGGTGDREQY	TRBV5-4
ASSPLSGQGSEQY	TRBV18
ASSSRGLYEQY	TRBV3-1/TRBV3-2